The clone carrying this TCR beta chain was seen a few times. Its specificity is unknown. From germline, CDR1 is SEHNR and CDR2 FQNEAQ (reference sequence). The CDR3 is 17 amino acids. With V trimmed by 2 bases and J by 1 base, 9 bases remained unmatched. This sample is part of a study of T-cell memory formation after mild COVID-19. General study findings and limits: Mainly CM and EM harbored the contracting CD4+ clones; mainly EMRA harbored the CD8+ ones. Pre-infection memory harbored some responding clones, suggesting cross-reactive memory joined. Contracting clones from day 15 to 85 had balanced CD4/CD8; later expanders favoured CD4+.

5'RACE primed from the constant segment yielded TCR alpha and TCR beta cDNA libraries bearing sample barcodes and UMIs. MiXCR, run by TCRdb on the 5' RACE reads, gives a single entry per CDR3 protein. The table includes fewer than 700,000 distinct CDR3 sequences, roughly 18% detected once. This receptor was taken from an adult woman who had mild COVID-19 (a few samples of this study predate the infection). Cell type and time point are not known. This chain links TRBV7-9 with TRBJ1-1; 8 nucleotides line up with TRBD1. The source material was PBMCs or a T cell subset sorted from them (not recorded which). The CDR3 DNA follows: TGTGCCAGCAGCTTATCCAGGGGGCGGTCCGGGAACACTGAAGCTTTCTTT. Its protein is CASSLSRGRSGNTEAFF.